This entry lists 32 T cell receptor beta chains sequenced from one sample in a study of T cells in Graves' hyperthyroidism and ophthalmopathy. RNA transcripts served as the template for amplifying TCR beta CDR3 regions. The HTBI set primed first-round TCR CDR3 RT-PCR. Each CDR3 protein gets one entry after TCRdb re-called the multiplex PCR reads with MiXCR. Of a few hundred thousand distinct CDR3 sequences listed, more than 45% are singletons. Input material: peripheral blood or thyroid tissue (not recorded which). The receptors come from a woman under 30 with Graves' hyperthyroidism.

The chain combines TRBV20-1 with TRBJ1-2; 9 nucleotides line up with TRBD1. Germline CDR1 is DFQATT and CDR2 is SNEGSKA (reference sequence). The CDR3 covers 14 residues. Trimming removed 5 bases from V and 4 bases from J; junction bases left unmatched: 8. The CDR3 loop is CSAVDRGTSYGYTF. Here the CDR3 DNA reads TGCAGTGCTGTTGACAGGGGGACGAGCTATGGCTACACCTTC.

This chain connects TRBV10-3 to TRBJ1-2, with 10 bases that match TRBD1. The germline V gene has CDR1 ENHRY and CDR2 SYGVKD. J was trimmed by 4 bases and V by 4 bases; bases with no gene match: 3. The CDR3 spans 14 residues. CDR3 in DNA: TGTGCCATCAGTGCTAGGACAGGGGGCTATGGCTACACCTTC. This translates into CAISARTGGYGYTF.

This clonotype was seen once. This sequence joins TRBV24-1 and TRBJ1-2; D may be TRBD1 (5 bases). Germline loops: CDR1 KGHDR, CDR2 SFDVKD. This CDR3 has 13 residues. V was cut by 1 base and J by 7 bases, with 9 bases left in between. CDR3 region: CATSDFRQSGYTF. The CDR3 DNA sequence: TGTGCCACCAGTGATTTCCGACAGTCTGGCTACACCTTC.

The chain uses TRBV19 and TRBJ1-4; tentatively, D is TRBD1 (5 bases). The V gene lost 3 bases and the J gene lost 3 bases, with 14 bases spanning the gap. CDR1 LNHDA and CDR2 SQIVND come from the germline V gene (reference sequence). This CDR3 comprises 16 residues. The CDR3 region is CASSMRRGRSNEKLFF. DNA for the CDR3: TGTGCCAGTAGTATGAGAAGGGGACGGTCTAATGAAAAACTGTTTTTT.

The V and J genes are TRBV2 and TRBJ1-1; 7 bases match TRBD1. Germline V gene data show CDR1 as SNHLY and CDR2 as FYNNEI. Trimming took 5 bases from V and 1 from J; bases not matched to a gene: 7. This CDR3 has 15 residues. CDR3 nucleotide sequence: TGTGCCAGCAGTCCCGGGACAGTAGGGAACACTGAAGCTTTCTTT. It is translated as CASSPGTVGNTEAFF. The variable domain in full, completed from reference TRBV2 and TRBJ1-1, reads EPEVTQTPSHQVTQMGQEVILRCVPISNHLYFYWYRQILGQKVEFLVSFYNNEISEKSEIFDDQFSVERPDGSNFTLKIRSTKLEDSAMYFCASSPGTVGNTEAFFGQGTRLTVV.

In DNA, the CDR3 is TGTGCCAGCCCCCAGGGACAGTCTGAAGCTTTCTTT. Encoded protein: CASPQGQSEAFF. This chain links TRBV11-1 with TRBJ1-1; 7 bases are a match to TRBD1. The ends lost 8 bases at V and 6 bases at J; junction bases unmatched: 6. CDR3 length equals 12 residues. Germline lookup yields CDR1 SGHAT and CDR2 FQDESV (reference sequence).

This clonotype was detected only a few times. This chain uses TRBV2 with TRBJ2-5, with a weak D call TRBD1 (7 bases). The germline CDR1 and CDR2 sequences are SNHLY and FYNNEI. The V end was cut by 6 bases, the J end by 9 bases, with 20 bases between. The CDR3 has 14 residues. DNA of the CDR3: TGTGCCAGCAGCGAGGCAGGGGGGTATGAGGCCCAGTACTTC. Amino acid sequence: CASSEAGGYEAQYF.

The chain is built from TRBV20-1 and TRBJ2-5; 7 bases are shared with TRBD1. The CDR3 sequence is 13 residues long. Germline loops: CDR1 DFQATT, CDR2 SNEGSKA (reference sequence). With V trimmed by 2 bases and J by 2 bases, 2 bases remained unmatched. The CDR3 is CSARQGVQETQYF. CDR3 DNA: TGCAGTGCTAGACAGGGGGTACAAGAGACCCAGTACTTC.

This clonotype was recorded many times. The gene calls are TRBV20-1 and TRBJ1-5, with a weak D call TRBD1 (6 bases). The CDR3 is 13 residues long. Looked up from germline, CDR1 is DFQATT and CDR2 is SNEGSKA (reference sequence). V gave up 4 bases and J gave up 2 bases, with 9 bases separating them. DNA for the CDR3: TGCAGTGCTACTCGACAGGGCAATCAGCCCCAGCATTTT. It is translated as CSATRQGNQPQHF.

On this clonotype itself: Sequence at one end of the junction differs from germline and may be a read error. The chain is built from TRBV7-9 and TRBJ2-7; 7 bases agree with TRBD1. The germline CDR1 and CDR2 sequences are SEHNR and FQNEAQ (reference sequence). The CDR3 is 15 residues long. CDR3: CASSQDWDRRYEQYF. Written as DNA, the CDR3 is TGCGCCAGCAGCCAAGATTGGGACAGACGCTACGAGCAGTACTTC.

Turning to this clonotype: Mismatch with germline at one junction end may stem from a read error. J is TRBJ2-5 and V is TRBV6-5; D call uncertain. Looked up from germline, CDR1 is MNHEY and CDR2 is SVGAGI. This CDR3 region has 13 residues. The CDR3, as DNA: TGTGCCATCAGTTCTCGAGGACAAGAGACCCAGTACTTC. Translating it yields CAISSRGQETQYF.

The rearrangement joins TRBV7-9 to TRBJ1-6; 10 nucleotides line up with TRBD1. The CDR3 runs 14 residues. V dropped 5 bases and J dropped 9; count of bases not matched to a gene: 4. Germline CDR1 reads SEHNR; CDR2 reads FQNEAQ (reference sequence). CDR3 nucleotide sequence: TGTGCCAGCAGCCTGGGACAGGGGATTTCACCCCTCCACTTT. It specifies CASSLGQGISPLHF.

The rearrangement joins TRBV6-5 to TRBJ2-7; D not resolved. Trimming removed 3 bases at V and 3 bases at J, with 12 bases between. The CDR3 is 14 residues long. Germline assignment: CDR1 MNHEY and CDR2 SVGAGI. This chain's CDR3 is CASSYETGYYEQYF. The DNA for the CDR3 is TGTGCCAGCAGTTATGAGACCGGATACTACGAGCAGTACTTC.

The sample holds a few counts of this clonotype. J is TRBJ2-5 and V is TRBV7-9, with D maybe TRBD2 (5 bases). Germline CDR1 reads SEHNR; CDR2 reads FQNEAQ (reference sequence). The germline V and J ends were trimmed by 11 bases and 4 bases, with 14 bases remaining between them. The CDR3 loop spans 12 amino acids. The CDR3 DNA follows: TGTGCCTGGAGTTCGAGCGGAGAGACCCAGTACTTC. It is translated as CAWSSSGETQYF.

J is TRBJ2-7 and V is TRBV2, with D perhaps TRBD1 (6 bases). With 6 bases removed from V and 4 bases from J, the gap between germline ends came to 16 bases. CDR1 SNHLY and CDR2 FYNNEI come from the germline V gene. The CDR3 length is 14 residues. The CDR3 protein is CASSTTGFRYEQYF. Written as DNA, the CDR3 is TGTGCCAGCAGCACCACAGGGTTTCGGTACGAGCAGTACTTC.

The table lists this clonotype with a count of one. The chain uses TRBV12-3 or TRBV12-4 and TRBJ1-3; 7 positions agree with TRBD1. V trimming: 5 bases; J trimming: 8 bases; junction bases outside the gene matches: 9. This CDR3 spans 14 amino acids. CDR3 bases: TGTGCCAGCAGTATGCTACAGGGGATCGACACCATATATTTT. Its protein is CASSMLQGIDTIYF.

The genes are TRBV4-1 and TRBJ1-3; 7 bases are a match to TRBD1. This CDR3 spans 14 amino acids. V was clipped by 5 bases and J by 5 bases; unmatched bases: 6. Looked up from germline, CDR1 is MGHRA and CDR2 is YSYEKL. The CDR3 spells CASSIGQERNTIYF. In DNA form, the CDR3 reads TGCGCCAGCAGCATCGGACAGGAACGAAACACCATATATTTT.

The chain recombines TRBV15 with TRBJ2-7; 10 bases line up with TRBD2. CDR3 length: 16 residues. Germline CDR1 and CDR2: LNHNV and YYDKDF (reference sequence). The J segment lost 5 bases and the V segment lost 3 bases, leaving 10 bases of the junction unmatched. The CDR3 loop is CATSSAPGLASNEQYF. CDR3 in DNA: TGTGCCACCAGCAGTGCCCCGGGACTAGCGAGTAACGAGCAGTACTTC.

In DNA form, the CDR3 reads TGTGCCAGCAGCAGGGGGGGCGGGCCGAGCTCCTACGAGCAGTACTTC. Translating it yields CASSRGGGPSSYEQYF. The V call is TRBV7-6, the J call TRBJ2-7, with D possibly being TRBD2 (7 bases). V lost 5 bases and J 0 bases, leaving 17 bases between the germline ends. Per germline, CDR1 SGHVS and CDR2 FNYEAQ. The CDR3 loop spans 16 amino acids. Complete variable domain (other parts from reference TRBV7-6 and TRBJ2-7): GAGVSQSPRYKVTKRGQDVALRCDPISGHVSLYWYRQALGQGPEFLTYFNYEAQQDKSGLPNDRFSAERPEGSISTLTIQRTEQRDSAMYRCASSRGGGPSSYEQYFGPGTRLTVT.

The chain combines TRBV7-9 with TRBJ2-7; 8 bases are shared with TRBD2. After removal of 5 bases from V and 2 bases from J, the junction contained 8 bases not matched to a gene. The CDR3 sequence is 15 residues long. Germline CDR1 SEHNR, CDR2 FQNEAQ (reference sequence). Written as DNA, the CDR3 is TGTGCCAGCAGCACCCGAGCGGGAGAAACCTACGAGCAGTACTTC. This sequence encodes CASSTRAGETYEQYF.

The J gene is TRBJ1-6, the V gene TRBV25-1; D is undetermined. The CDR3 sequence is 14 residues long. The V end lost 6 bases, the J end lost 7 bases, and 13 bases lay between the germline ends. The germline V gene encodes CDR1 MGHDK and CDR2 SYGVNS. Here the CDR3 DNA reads TGTGCCAGCAGAGACTTTATGGGGAATTCACCCCTCCACTTT. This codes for CASRDFMGNSPLHF.

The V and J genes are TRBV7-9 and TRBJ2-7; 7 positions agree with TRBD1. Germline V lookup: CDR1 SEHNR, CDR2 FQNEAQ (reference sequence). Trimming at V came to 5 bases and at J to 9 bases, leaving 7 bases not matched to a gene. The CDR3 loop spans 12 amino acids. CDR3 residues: CASSPDRAGQYF. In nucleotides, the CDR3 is TGTGCCAGCAGCCCAGACAGGGCCGGGCAGTACTTC.

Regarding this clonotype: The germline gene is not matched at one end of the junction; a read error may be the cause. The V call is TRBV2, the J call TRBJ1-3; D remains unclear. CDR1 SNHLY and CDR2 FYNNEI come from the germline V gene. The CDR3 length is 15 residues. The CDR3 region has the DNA TGTGCCAGCAGTATGAGGTTGAACTCTGGAAACTCCATATATTTT. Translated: CASSMRLNSGNSIYF.

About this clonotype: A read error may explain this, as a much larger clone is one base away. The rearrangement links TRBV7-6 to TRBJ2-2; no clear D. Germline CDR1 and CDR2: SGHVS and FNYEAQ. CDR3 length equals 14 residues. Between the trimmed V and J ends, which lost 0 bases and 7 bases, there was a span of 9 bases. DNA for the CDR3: TGTGCCAGCAGCTTAGCGACGAGGATCGGGGAGCTGTTTTTT. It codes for CASSLATRIGELFF.

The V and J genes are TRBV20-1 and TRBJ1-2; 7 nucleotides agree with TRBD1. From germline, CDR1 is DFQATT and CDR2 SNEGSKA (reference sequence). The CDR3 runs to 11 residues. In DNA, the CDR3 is TGCAGCGTGGCGACAGGGTCTGGCTACACCTTC. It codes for CSVATGSGYTF.

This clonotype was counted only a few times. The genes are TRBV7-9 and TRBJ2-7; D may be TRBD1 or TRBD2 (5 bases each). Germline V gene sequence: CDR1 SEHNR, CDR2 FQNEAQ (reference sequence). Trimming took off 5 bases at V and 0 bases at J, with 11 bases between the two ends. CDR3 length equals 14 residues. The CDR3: CASSQTRGSYEQYF. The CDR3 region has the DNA TGTGCCAGCAGCCAAACGAGGGGCTCCTACGAGCAGTACTTC.

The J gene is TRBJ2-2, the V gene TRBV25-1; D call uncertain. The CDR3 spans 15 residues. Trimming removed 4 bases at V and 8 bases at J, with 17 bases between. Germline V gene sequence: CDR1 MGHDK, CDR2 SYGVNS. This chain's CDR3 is CASSGFLSSEGELFF. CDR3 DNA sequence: TGTGCCAGCAGTGGATTCTTAAGTTCGGAGGGGGAGCTGTTTTTT. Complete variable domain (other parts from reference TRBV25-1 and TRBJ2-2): EADIYQTPRYLVIGTGKKITLECSQTMGHDKMYWYQQDPGMELHLIHYSYGVNSTEKGDLSSESTVSRIRTEHFPLTLESARPSHTSQYLCASSGFLSSEGELFFGEGSRLTVL.

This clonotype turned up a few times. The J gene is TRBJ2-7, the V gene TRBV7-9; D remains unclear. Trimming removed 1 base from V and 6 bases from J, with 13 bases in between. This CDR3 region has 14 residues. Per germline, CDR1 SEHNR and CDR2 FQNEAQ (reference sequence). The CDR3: CASSLVARTGEQYF. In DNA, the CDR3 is TGTGCCAGCAGCTTAGTGGCCAGAACGGGCGAGCAGTACTTC.

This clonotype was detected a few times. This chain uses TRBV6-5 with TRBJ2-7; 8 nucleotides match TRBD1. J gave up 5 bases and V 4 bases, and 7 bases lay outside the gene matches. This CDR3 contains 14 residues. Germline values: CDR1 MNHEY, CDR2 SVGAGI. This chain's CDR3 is CASSWFAGGDEQYF. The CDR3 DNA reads TGTGCCAGCAGTTGGTTCGCAGGGGGCGACGAGCAGTACTTC.

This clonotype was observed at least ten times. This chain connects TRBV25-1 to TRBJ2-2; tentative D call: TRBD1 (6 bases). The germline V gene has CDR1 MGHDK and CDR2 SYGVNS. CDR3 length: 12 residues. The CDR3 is CAGQGRTGELFF. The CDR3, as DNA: TGTGCAGGGCAGGGGAGAACCGGGGAGCTGTTTTTT.

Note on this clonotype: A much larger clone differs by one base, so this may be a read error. The chain's CDR3 is CATSSPGKERGTEAFF. In DNA, the CDR3 is TGTGCCACCAGCTCCCCCGGCAAGGAGCGCGGCACTGAAGCTTTCTTT. This rearrangement joins TRBV15 to TRBJ1-1, with no clear D. The CDR3 covers 16 residues. Looked up from germline, CDR1 is LNHNV and CDR2 is YYDKDF (reference sequence). Trimming stripped 5 bases from V and 4 bases from J, with 20 bases between.

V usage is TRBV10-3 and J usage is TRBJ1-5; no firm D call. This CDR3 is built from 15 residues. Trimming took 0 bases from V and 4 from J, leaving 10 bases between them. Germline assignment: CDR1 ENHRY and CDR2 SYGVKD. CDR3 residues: CAISESTARNQPQHF. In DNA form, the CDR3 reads TGTGCCATCAGTGAGTCGACCGCCCGAAATCAGCCCCAGCATTTT.